This entry concerns a single TCR beta chain. Other DNA sequences in the sample encode the same CDR3. The data were obtained in a study of shared clonotypes between healthy human individuals. Whole-study context: Donors were a couple of women and a few men aged 18 to 49.

Every immunoSEQ plate was one replicate of a subset's evenly spread DNA. Replicate PCRs for sorted subsets used approximately 220 ng DNA; this equaled 25,000 to 30,000 T cell genomes. Authors' data handling: Junction-only immunoSEQ data arrived without quality scores, meaning filtering differed. Profiled with immunoSEQ multiplex PCR; TCRdb holds only in-frame clones, not every one. Clone size and the V and J calls come from that table; the DNA yielded D and trimming. This table holds 2 million to 2.5 million clones, just over 90% found once. Only CD45RO-negative cells positively selected for CCR7 counted as naive CD8 cells, so terminally differentiated effector memory CD45RA+ cells were excluded. This TCR came from a man aged 18 to 30 in good health. Some clones in this sample may be carry-over from other donors' samples. Sequencing input: naive CD8+ T cells from PBMCs.

The CDR3 is CASSLVGSNQPQHF. The CDR3 DNA sequence: TGTGCCAGCAGCTTAGTAGGGAGCAATCAGCCCCAGCATTTT. V is TRBV7-9 and J is TRBJ1-5; D not resolved. Germline loops: CDR1 SEHNR, CDR2 FQNEAQ (reference sequence). This CDR3 is built from 14 residues. The V and J ends lost 1 base and 1 base respectively, with 5 bases between them. The variable domain in full, completed from reference TRBV7-9 and TRBJ1-5, reads DTGVSQNPRHKITKRGQNVTFRCDPISEHNRLYWYRQTLGQGPEFLTYFQNEAQLEKSRLLSDRFSAERPKGSFSTLEIQRTEQGDSAMYLCASSLVGSNQPQHFGDGTRLSIL.